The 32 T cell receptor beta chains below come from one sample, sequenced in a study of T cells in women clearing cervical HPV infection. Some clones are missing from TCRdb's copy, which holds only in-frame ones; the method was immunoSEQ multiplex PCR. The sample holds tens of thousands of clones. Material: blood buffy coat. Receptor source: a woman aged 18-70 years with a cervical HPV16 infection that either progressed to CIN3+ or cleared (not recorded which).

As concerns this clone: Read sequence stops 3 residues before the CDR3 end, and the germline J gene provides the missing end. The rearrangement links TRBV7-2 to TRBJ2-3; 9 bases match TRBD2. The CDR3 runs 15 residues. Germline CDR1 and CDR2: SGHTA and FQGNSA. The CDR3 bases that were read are TGTGCCAGCAGCGATAGTAGCGGGAGTTGGGAGACG. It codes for CASSDSSGSWET. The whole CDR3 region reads CASSDSSGSWETQYF.

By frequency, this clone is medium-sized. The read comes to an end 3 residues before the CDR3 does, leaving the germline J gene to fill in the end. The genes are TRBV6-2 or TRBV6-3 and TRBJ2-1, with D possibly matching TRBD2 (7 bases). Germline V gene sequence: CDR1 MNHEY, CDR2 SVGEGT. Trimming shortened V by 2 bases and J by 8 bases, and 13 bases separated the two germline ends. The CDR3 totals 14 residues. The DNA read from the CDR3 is TGTGCCAGCAGTTACCCGGGGGGCTGGGATGAG. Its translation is CASSYPGGWDE. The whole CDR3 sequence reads CASSYPGGWDEQFF.

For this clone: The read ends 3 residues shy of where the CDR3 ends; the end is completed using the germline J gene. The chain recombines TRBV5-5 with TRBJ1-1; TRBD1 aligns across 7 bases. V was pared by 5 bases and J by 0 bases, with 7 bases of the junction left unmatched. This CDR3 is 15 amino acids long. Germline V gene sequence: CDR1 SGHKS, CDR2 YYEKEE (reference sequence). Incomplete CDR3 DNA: TGTGCCAGCAGTCAATCGACAGGGCTGAACACTGAA. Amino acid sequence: CASSQSTGLNTE. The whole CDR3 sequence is CASSQSTGLNTEAFF. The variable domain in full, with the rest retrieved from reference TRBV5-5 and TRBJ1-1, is DAGVTQSPTHLIKTRGQQVTLRCSPISGHKSVSWYQQVLGQGPQFIFQYYEKEERGRGNFPDRFSARQFPNYSSELNVNALLLGDSALYLCASSQSTGLNTEAFFGQGTRLTVV.

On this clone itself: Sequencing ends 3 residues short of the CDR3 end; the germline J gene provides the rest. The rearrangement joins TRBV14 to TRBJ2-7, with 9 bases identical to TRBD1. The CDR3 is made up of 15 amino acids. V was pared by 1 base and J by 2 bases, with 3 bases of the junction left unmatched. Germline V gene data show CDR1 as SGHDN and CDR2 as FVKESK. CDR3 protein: CASSQGDRAPYEQYF. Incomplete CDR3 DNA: TGTGCCAGCAGCCAAGGGGACAGGGCGCCCTACGAG.

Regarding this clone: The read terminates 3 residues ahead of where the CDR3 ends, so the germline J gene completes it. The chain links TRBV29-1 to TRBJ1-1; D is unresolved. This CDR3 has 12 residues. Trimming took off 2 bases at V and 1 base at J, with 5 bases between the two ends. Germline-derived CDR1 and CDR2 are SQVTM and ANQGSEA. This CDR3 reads CSVEPTNTEAFF. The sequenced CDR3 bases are TGCAGCGTTGAACCTACGAACACTGAA.

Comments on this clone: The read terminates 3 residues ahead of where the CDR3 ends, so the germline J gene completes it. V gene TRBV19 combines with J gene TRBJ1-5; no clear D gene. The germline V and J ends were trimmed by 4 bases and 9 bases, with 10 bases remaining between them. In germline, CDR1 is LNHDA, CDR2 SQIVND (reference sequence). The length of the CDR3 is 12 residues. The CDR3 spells CASSTSPGPQHF. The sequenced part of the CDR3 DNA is TGTGCCAGTAGTACAAGCCCGGGGCCC.

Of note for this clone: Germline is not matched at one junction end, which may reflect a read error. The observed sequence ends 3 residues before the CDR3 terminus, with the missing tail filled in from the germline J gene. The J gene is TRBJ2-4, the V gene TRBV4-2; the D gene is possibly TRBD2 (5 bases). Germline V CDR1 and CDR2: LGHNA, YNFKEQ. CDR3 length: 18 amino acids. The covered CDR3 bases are TGCGCCAGCAGCCAAGGCCAGTCGATCGGGGTGGCCAAAAACATT. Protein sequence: CASSQGQSIGVAKNI. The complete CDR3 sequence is CASSQGQSIGVAKNIQYF.

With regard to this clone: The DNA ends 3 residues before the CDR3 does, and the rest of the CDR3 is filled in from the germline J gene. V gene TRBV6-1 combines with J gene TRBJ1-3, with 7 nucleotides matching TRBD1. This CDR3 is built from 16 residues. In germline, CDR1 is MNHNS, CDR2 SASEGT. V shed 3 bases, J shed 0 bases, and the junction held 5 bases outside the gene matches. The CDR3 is CASSDVRQGSGNTIYF. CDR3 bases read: TGTGCCAGCAGTGATGTCCGACAGGGCTCTGGAAACACC.

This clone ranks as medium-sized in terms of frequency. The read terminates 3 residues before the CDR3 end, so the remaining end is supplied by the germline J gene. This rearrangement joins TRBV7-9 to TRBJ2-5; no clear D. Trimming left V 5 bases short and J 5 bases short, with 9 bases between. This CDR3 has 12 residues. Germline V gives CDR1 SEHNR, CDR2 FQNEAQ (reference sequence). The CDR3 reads CASSPSGETQYF. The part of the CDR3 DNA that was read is TGTGCCAGCAGCCCTTCCGGGGAGACC.

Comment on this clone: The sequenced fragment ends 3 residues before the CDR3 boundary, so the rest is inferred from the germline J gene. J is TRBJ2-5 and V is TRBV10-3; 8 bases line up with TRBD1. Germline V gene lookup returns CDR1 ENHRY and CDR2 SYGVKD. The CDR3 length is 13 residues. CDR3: CAITRDRSDTQYF. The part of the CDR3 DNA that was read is TGTGCCATCACCCGGGACAGGTCAGATACC.

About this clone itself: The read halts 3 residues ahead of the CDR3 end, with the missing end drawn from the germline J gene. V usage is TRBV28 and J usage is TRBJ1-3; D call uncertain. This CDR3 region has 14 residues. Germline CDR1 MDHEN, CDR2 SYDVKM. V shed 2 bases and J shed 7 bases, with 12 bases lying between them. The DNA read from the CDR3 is TGTGCCAGCAGTTTAATGATGGCAGCGAACACC. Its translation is CASSLMMAANT. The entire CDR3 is CASSLMMAANTIYF. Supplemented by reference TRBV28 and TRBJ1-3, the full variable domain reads DVKVTQSSRYLVKRTGEKVFLECVQDMDHENMFWYRQDPGLGLRLIYFSYDVKMKEKGDIPEGYSVSREKKERFSLILESASTNQTSMYLCASSLMMAANTIYFGEGSWLTVV.

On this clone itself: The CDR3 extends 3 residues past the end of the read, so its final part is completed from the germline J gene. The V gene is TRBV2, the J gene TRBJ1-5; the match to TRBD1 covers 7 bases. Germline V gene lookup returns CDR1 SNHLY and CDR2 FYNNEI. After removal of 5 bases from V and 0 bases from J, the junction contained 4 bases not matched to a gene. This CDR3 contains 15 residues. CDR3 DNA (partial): TGTGCCAGCAGTTGGACAGGACCTAGCAATCAGCCC. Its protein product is CASSWTGPSNQP. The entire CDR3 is CASSWTGPSNQPQHF.

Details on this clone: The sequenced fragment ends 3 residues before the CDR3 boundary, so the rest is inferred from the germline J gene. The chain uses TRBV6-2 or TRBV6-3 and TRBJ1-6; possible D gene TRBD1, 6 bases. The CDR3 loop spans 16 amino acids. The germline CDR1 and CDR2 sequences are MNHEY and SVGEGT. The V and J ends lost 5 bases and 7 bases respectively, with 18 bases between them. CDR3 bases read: TGTGCCAGCAGTCGATACAGGGAGACACCGAATTCACCC. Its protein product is CASSRYRETPNSP. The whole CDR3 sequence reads CASSRYRETPNSPLHF.

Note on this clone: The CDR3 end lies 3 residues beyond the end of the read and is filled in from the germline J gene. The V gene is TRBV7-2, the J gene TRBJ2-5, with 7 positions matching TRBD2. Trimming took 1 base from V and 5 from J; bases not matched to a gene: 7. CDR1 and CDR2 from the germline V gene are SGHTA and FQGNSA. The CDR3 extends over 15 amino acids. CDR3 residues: CASSLVGGSGETQYF. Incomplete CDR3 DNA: TGTGCCAGCAGCTTAGTAGGCGGGAGCGGTGAGACC. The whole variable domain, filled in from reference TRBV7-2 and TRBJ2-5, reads GAGVSQSPSNKVTEKGKDVELRCDPISGHTALYWYRQSLGQGLEFLIYFQGNSAPDKSGLPSDRFSAERTGGSVSTLTIQRTQQEDSAVYLCASSLVGGSGETQYFGPGTRLLVL.

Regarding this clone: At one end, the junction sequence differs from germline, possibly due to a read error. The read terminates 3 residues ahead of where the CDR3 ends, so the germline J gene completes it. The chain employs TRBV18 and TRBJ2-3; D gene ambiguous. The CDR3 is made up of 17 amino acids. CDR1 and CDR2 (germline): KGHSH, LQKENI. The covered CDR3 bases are TGTGCCAGCTCACCACCCGTGAGTAGCCTACCACCAGAGACG. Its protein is CASSPPVSSLPPET. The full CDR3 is CASSPPVSSLPPETQYF.

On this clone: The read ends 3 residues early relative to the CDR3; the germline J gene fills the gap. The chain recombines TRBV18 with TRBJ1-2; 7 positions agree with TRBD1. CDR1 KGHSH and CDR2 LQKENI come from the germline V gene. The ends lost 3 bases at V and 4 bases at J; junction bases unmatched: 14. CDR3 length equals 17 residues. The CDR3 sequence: CASSPLDRASTLYGYTF. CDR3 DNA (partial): TGTGCCAGCTCACCCCTAGACAGGGCCTCGACACTCTATGGC.

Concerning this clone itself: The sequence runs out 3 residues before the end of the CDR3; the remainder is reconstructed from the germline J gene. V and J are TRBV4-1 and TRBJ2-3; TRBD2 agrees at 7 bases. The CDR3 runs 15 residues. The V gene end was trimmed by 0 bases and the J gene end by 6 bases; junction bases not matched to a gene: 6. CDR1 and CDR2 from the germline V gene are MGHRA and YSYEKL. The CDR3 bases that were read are TGCGCCAGCAGCCAAGACCGGACTAGGCGTGATACG. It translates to CASSQDRTRRDT. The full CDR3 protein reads CASSQDRTRRDTQYF.

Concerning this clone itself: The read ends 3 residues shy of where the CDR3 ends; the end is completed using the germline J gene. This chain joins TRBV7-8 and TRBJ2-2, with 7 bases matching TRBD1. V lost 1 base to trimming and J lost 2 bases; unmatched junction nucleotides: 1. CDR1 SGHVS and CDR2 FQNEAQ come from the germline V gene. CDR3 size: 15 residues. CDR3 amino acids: CASSLDRGNTGELFF. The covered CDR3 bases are TGTGCCAGCAGCTTAGACAGGGGTAACACCGGGGAG.

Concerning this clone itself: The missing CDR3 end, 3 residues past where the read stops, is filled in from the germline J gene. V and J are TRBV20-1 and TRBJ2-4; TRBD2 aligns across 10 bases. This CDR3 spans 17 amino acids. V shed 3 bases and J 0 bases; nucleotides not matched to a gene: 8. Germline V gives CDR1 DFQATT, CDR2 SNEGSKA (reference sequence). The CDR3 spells CSASPSGSHLAKNIQYF. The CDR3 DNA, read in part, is TGCAGTGCTAGCCCTAGCGGGAGCCACTTAGCCAAAAACATT.

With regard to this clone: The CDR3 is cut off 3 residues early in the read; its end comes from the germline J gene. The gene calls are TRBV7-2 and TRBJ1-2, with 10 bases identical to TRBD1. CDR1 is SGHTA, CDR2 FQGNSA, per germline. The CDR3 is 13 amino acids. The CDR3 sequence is CASSRQGAYDYTF. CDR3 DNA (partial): TGTGCCAGCAGCCGACAGGGGGCATACGAC. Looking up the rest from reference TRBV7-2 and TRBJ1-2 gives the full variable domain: GAGVSQSPSNKVTEKGKDVELRCDPISGHTALYWYRQSLGQGLEFLIYFQGNSAPDKSGLPSDRFSAERTGGSVSTLTIQRTQQEDSAVYLCASSRQGAYDYTFGSGTRLTVV.

The CDR3 DNA, read in part, is TGTGCCAGCACCTCTTTCCGCACAGATACG. It encodes CASTSFRTDT. The complete CDR3 reads CASTSFRTDTQYF. The chain joins TRBV6-2 or TRBV6-3 to TRBJ2-3, with unresolved D. The read ends 3 residues early relative to the CDR3; the germline J gene fills the gap. The V end lost 7 bases, the J end lost 1 base, and 9 bases lay between the germline ends. The V gene's germline CDR1 is MNHEY and CDR2 SVGEGT. This CDR3 spans 13 amino acids.

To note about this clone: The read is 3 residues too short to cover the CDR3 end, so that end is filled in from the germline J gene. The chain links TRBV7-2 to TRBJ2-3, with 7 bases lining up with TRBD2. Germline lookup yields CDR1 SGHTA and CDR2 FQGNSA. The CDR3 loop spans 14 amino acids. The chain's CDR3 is CASSLTPSGKAQYF. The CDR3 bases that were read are TGTGCCAGCAGCTTAACCCCGAGCGGGAAGGCG.

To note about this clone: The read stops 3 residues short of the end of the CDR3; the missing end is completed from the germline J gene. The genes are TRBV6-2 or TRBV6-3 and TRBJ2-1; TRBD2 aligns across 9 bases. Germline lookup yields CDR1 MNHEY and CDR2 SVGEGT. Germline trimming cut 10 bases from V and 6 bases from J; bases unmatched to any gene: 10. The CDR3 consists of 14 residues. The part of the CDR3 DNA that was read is TGTGCCACCAGGGGCGCGGGAGGGCCCAATGAG. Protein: CATRGAGGPNE. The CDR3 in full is CATRGAGGPNEQFF.

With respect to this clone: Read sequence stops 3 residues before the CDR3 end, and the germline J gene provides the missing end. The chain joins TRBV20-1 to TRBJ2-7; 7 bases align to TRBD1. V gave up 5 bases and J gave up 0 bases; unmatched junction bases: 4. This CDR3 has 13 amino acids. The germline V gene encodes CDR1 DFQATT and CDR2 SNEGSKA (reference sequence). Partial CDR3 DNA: TGCAGTGCTTACCGGGACAGCTCCTACGAG. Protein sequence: CSAYRDSSYE. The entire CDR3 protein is CSAYRDSSYEQYF.

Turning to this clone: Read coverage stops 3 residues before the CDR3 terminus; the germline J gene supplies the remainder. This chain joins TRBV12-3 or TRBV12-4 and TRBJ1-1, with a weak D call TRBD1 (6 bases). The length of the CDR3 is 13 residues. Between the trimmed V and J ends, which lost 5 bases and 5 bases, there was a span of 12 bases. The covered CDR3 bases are TGTGCCAGCAGTAGACAGGAGGGAACTGAA. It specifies CASSRQEGTE. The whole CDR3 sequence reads CASSRQEGTEAFF.

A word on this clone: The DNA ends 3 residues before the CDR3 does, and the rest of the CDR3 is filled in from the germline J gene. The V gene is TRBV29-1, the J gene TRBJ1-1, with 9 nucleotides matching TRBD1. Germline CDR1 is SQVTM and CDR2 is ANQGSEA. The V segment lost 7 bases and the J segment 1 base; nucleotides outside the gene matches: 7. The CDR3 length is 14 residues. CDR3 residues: CSAARTGANTEAFF. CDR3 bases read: TGCAGCGCTGCCAGGACAGGGGCGAACACTGAA.

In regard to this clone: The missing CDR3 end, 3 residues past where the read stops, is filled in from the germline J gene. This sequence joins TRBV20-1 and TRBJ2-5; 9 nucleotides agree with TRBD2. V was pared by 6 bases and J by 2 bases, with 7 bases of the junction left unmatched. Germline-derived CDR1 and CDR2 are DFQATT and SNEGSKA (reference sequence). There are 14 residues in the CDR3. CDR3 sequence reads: CSALAGEGQETQYF. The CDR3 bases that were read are TGCAGTGCCTTAGCGGGAGAGGGACAAGAGACC.

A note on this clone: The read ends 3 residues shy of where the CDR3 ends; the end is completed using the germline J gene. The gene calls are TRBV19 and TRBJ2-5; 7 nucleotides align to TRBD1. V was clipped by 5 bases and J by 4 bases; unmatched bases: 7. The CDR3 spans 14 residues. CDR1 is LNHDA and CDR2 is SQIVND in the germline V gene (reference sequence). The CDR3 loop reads CASSSRDRRETQYF. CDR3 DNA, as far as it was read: TGTGCCAGTAGTTCCCGGGACAGACGAGAGACC. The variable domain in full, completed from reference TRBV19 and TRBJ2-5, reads DGGITQSPKYLFRKEGQNVTLSCEQNLNHDAMYWYRQDPGQGLRLIYYSQIVNDFQKGDIAEGYSVSREKKESFPLTVTSAQKNPTAFYLCASSSRDRRETQYFGPGTRLLVL.

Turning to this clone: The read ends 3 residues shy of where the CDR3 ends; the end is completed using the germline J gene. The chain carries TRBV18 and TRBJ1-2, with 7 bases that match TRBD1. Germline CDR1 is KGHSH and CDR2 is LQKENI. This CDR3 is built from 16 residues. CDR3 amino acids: CASSPPAGRGEYDYTF. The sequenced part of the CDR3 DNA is TGTGCCAGCTCACCACCGGCTGGCAGGGGGGAATACGAC.

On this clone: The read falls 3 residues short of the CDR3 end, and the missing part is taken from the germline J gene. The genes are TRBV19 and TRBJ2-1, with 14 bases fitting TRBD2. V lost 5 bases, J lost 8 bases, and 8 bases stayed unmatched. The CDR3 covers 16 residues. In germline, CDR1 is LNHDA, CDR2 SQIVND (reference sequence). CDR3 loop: CASSARLAGGEDEQFF. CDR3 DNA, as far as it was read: TGTGCCAGTAGTGCGAGACTAGCGGGAGGGGAGGATGAG.

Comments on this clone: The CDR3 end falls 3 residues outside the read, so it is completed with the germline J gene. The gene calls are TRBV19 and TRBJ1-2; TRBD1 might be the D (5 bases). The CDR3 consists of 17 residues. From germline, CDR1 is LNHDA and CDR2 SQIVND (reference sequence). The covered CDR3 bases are TGTGCCAGTACCCGCCGGGAGGACGGGAGTGGTGGGGCTACC. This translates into CASTRREDGSGGAT. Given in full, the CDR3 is CASTRREDGSGGATYTF. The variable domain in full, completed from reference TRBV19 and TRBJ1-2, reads DGGITQSPKYLFRKEGQNVTLSCEQNLNHDAMYWYRQDPGQGLRLIYYSQIVNDFQKGDIAEGYSVSREKKESFPLTVTSAQKNPTAFYLCASTRREDGSGGATYTFGSGTRLTVV.

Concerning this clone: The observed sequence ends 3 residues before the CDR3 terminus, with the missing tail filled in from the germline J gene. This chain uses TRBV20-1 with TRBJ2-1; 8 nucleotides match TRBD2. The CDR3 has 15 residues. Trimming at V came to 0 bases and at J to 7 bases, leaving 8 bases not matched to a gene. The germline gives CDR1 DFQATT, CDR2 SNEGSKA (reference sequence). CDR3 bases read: TGCAGTGCTAGAGATAGGGTAGCGGGAAAAAATGAG. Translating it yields CSARDRVAGKNE. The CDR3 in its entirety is CSARDRVAGKNEQFF.